This T cell receptor beta chain was captured in a study of Ad26.COV2.S vaccination and SARS-CoV-2 variants. Looking at the study overall: Donor got 5x10^10 or 1x10^11 viral particles of Ad26.COV2.S. Points from the study as a whole: Researchers reported similar non-spike TCR breadth in vaccine and placebo recipients.

Of note for this clone: The antigen remains unidentified.

As for treatment: some 20 received Ad26.COV2.S at low or high dose, single or two shots; about 5 received placebo; per-sample allocation not given. The samples were gathered on day 63 after the first injection of vaccine or placebo. An adult of 18-55 years in Boston served as donor. Here immunoSEQ multiplex PCR was the method, and the copy in TCRdb shows in-frame clones only, minus some. In the table there are roughly 700,000 clones, roughly 90% of which are singletons. The CDR3 has 15 residues. Germline V gene data show CDR1 as KGHSH and CDR2 as LQKENI. Trimming cost V 2 bases and J 1 base, with 12 bases left between them.

The genes are TRBV18 and TRBJ2-7, with D hard to call. This clonotype originated in a person between 18 and 65 years old who received the Ad26.COV2.S COVID-19 vaccine or a placebo. Sequencing was performed on peripheral blood, taken in a trial of Ad26.COV2.S vaccine versus placebo. CDR3 sequence: CASSPKTEASYEQYF. In nucleotides, the CDR3 is TGTGCCAGCTCACCAAAAACAGAAGCGTCCTACGAGCAGTACTTC.